This T cell receptor beta chain was sequenced in a study of blood T cell repertoires in COVID-19 (dated by TCRdb to the early 2020s). Regarding the complete study: The collaborator samples originated in the United States, Italy and Spain and spanned the acute and convalescent phases of COVID-19. The prospective study material was composed of cDNA or gDNA derived from T cells, B-cell-depleted T cells, or PBMCs. Deeply sampled blood TCRbeta repertoires from subjects exposed to, actively infected with, or recovered from COVID-19 were included in the dataset. The repertoires were made available in a free public database intended to serve as a resource for research on the immune response to SARS-CoV-2. Samples were obtained from the ongoing ImmuneRACE study (first 160 participants) and from over 1,000 subjects provided by 6 global collaborators. The sample metadata nearly always contained a de-identified subject ID, COVID-19 status, age in years and sex. HLA class I and class II types, where available, came from metadata supplied by the sample provider rather than from assay-based typing.

Each collaborating institution followed its own protocols to collect whole blood in K2EDTA tubes. Collaborator samples were shipped for TCRbeta analysis as frozen whole blood, isolated PBMCs, or DNA extracted from either sample type. TCRbeta CDR3 regions were amplified from genomic DNA using the immunoSEQ Assay, a bias-controlled multiplex PCR. As for the original processing: Nucleated cell counts per sample were estimated from amplification of reference gene primers within the assay. To quantify the absolute abundance of each unique TCRbeta CDR3 rearrangement, sequence reads were collapsed and filtered. For each sample, productive Simpson clonality was calculated as the square root of Simpson's diversity index over productive rearrangements. TCRdb limited this immuneACCESS table to in-frame rearrangements with V and J called. A share of clones is missing; checked studies link under half to unresolved V genes, and the rest is unexplained. Clonal size and the V and J genes are those of that table, whereas D and trimming came from the DNA. For this sample the table gives under 200,000 clones, of which roughly 81% were detected only once. More than 1% of the sample goes to the ten largest clones.

In regard to this clone: It lacks a known antigen. No much larger clone exists at a distance of one base, and base qualities are not known.

The CDR1 and CDR2 encoded by the germline V gene (reference sequence) are MNHEY and SMNVEV. Trimming costs V 2 bases and J 2 bases, and their ends lie 7 bases apart. From the cysteine up to the phenylalanine, the CDR3 has a length of 13 residues. Only the CDR3 DNA stays, 39 bases, in frame from base 1. Results and caveats for the whole study, not just this receptor: Clinical and demographic metadata were provided uncurated, with the amount varying by source and participant.

The origin of this receptor is a man in his forties with acute or convalescent COVID-19. The chain uses TRBV27 and TRBJ2-7, with no confident D gene call. Sequences were obtained from peripheral blood. In nucleotide form, the sequence is TGTGCCAGCAGTTTAGGGCTAACCTACGAGCAGTACTTC. It translates as CASSLGLTYEQYF.